The next 29 T cell receptor beta chains were all read from a single sample in a study of cytomegalovirus exposure and HLA in healthy donors (dated by TCRdb to 2016 to 2017). Library method: the immunoSEQ multiplex PCR assay. For the multiplex PCR, a mixture combining 60 forward primers for TCR Vbeta segments and 13 reverse primers for TCR Jbeta segments was used. TCRdb limited this immuneACCESS table to in-frame rearrangements with V and J called. A share of clones is missing; checked studies link under half to unresolved V genes, and the rest is unexplained. Recorded for this sample are around 170,000 clones; under 80% of them occurred a single time. The top ten clones comprise 2% to 2.5% of the sample. The sample comprised PBMCs. These receptor sequences come from a young woman in good health and CMV-seropositive.

The V and J genes are TRBV19 and TRBJ2-7; 8 bases line up with TRBD1. The length of the CDR3 is 14 residues. V was pared by 3 bases and J by 4 bases, with 5 bases of the junction left unmatched. Germline V gene lookup returns CDR1 LNHDA and CDR2 SQIVND (reference sequence). The CDR3 sequence: CASSIGQGEYEQYF. CDR3 sequence (DNA): TGTGCCAGTAGTATCGGACAGGGCGAATACGAGCAGTACTTC.

Note on this clone: The germline gene is not matched at one end of the junction; a read error may be the cause. The gene calls are TRBV19 and TRBJ1-1, with TRBD1 as a possible D gene (5 bases). The CDR3 runs 12 residues. Per germline, CDR1 LNHDA and CDR2 SQIVND (reference sequence). Here the CDR3 DNA reads TGTGCTAGTAGTATATTGGGGGGGTGTGCTTTCTTT. This codes for CASSILGGCAFF.

The J gene is TRBJ1-5, the V gene TRBV7-2; D ambiguous. Trimming left V 2 bases short and J 6 bases short, with 8 bases between. Looked up from germline, CDR1 is SGHTA and CDR2 is FQGNSA. CDR3 length: 13 residues. CDR3 sequence: CASSLFEGQPQHF. Written as DNA, the CDR3 is TGTGCCAGCAGCTTATTCGAGGGTCAGCCCCAGCATTTT.

V and J are TRBV5-6 and TRBJ2-1, with a tentative D call TRBD2 (5 bases). The CDR3 consists of 14 residues. From germline, CDR1 is SGHDT and CDR2 YYEEEE. V was shortened by 2 bases and J by 5 bases, with 11 bases between the two germline ends. The CDR3 region has the DNA TGTGCCAGCAGCTTACGGGGTCGGAACAATGAGCAGTTCTTC. Protein: CASSLRGRNNEQFF.

This chain connects TRBV27 to TRBJ1-4, with TRBD1 matching over 7 bases. CDR3 length equals 15 residues. V trimming: 6 bases; J trimming: 6 bases; junction bases outside the gene matches: 10. Germline lookup yields CDR1 MNHEY and CDR2 SMNVEV (reference sequence). CDR3 residues: CASSFKGGTDEKLFF. The CDR3 DNA is TGTGCCAGCAGCTTCAAGGGTGGGACAGATGAAAAACTGTTTTTT.

The V call is TRBV2, the J call TRBJ2-5; D is possibly TRBD1 (7 bases). The J call is uncertain, as TRBJ2-7 better fits the DNA end. The CDR3 sequence is 15 residues long. Germline V gene lookup returns CDR1 SNHLY and CDR2 FYNNEI. CDR3 DNA: TGTGCCAGCAGTGGCACAGGGGCCGCGGGAAACGAGCAGTACTTC. Amino acid sequence: CASSGTGAAGNEQYF.

This clone was counted a single time. The chain combines TRBV28 with TRBJ1-2, with D possibly TRBD1 on 6 matching bases. The CDR3 runs 12 residues. Germline values: CDR1 MDHEN, CDR2 SYDVKM. V dropped 4 bases and J dropped 7 bases, with 10 bases sitting between them. The CDR3 coding sequence is TGTGCCAGCAGTTGGACAGTTCCTGGCTACACCTTC. Its protein product is CASSWTVPGYTF.

This clone was seen a handful of times. This chain links TRBV15 with TRBJ2-6; D gene unclear. Germline loops: CDR1 LNHNV, CDR2 YYDKDF (reference sequence). This CDR3 has 15 amino acids. The V end lost 4 bases, the J end lost 0 bases, and 7 bases lay between the germline ends. CDR3 DNA: TGTGCCACCAGCACTATCCCCTCTGGGGCCAACGTCCTGACTTTC. This translates into CATSTIPSGANVLTF.

The chain joins TRBV7-9 to TRBJ1-2, with D hard to call. Trimming pared 5 bases from V and 7 bases from J, leaving 14 bases between. Germline V gene sequence: CDR1 SEHNR, CDR2 FQNEAQ (reference sequence). CDR3 length: 13 amino acids. The CDR3 region has the DNA TGTGCCAGCAGCCCCCTACGGGCGGGTGGCTACACCTTC. Encoded protein: CASSPLRAGGYTF.

V usage is TRBV19 and J usage is TRBJ2-4; 9 bases map to TRBD2. V gave up 4 bases and J gave up 1 base; unmatched junction bases: 8. The CDR3 length is 17 residues. Germline V lookup: CDR1 LNHDA, CDR2 SQIVND (reference sequence). The CDR3 is CASSSFAGGRAKNIQYF. For the CDR3, the DNA is TGTGCCAGTAGTAGCTTTGCGGGGGGGCGGGCCAAAAACATTCAGTACTTC.

This rearrangement joins TRBV4-2 to TRBJ2-1, with 11 nucleotides matching TRBD2. The CDR3 runs 16 residues. J was trimmed by 4 bases and V by 0 bases; bases with no gene match: 2. Germline V gives CDR1 LGHNA, CDR2 YNFKEQ. In nucleotides, the CDR3 is TGTGCCAGCAGCCAAGATTCTAGCGGGAGGTACAATGAGCAGTTCTTC. Translating gives CASSQDSSGRYNEQFF.

The rearrangement joins TRBV5-6 to TRBJ1-5; possibly TRBD1 for D (6 bases). V gave up 1 base and J gave up 2 bases, with 16 bases separating them. This CDR3 region has 17 residues. From germline, CDR1 is SGHDT and CDR2 YYEEEE. The CDR3 DNA is TGTGCCAGCAGCTTGTTCTGGGGGCGCAGGGGCAATCAGCCCCAGCATTTT. It translates to CASSLFWGRRGNQPQHF.

This clone is labeled medium-sized. The chain couples TRBV5-1 to TRBJ1-2, with D unresolved. Germline V CDR1 and CDR2: SGHRS, YFSETQ. V lost 4 bases and J lost 0, with 7 bases in between. There are 13 residues in the CDR3. CDR3 nucleotides: TGCGCCAGCAGCCCTATAACTAACTATGGCTACACCTTC. As protein: CASSPITNYGYTF.

The J gene is TRBJ2-5, the V gene TRBV14; D perhaps matches TRBD2 (6 bases). Near its end, the DNA agrees better with TRBJ2-7, so the J call may be wrong. CDR3 size: 13 residues. CDR1 SGHDN and CDR2 FVKESK come from the germline V gene. The CDR3 nucleotides are TGTGCCAGTAGGGACTCGAGCTCCTACGAGCAGTACTTC. It is translated as CASRDSSSYEQYF.

The chain uses TRBV19 and TRBJ1-1; D not certain. The germline gives CDR1 LNHDA, CDR2 SQIVND (reference sequence). With 7 bases removed from V and 7 bases from J, the gap between germline ends came to 13 bases. The CDR3 has 12 amino acids. CDR3 protein: CASTYGAIEAFF. The CDR3 region has the DNA TGTGCCAGTACGTACGGTGCCATTGAAGCTTTCTTT.

The chain has TRBV10-3 and TRBJ2-3; TRBD2 matches at 9 bases. The CDR3 contains 17 residues. Germline V CDR1 and CDR2: ENHRY, SYGVKD. The V segment lost 2 bases and the J segment 2 bases; nucleotides outside the gene matches: 8. This CDR3 reads CAISEPRLADSTDTQYF. The CDR3 nucleotides read TGTGCCATCAGTGAGCCGAGACTAGCGGATTCCACAGATACGCAGTATTTT.

The V gene is TRBV15, the J gene TRBJ2-1; no reliable D call. V was clipped by 1 base and J by 3 bases, with 10 bases between them. This CDR3 contains 15 residues. Germline V lookup: CDR1 LNHNV, CDR2 YYDKDF (reference sequence). The CDR3 region has the DNA TGTGCCACCAGCAGAGGACTTACCCGCTACAATGAGCAGTTCTTC. It translates to CATSRGLTRYNEQFF.

The CDR3 bases are TGTGCCAGCAGAACCCGGGACAGACTCTACAATGAGCAGTTCTTC. Protein: CASRTRDRLYNEQFF. V is TRBV6-6 and J is TRBJ2-1; 7 nucleotides match TRBD1. V trimming: 6 bases; J trimming: 3 bases; junction bases outside the gene matches: 8. This CDR3 is 15 amino acids long. Looked up from germline, CDR1 is MNHNY and CDR2 is SVGAGI (reference sequence).

V gene TRBV30 combines with J gene TRBJ1-5, with 9 bases lining up with TRBD1. The CDR3 is 18 residues long. Germline V gene sequence: CDR1 GTSNPN, CDR2 SVGIG (reference sequence). V dropped 1 base and J dropped 4; count of bases not matched to a gene: 14. The CDR3 nucleotides are TGTGCCTGGAGTGGCCGGGACAGGGCTTTTCTAGGGAATCAGCCCCAGCATTTT. Translating gives CAWSGRDRAFLGNQPQHF.

The chain is built from TRBV10-1 and TRBJ2-3; maybe TRBD2 (7 bases). The germline gives CDR1 WNHNN, CDR2 SYGVQD (reference sequence). The V and J ends lost 0 bases and 4 bases respectively, with 17 bases between them. This CDR3 region has 17 residues. DNA of the CDR3: TGCGCCAGCAGTGAGTCGACTCTGCGGGGGCTTTCAGATACGCAGTATTTT. This gives the protein CASSESTLRGLSDTQYF.

The chain has TRBV11-2 and TRBJ2-7, with TRBD1 identical over 8 bases. V lost 1 base, J lost 0 bases, and 8 bases stayed unmatched. The CDR3 totals 17 residues. CDR1 is SGHAT and CDR2 is FQNNGV in the germline V gene. In DNA, the CDR3 is TGTGCCAGCAGCTTAGGGGCAGGGGGCCTCTTCTCCTACGAGCAGTACTTC. Amino acid sequence: CASSLGAGGLFSYEQYF.

The V call is TRBV5-5, the J call TRBJ1-5, with 7 positions matching TRBD1. Per germline, CDR1 SGHKS and CDR2 YYEKEE (reference sequence). The V and J ends lost 4 bases and 1 base, in that order; junction bases with no gene match: 5. CDR3 length: 15 amino acids. CDR3 in DNA: TGTGCCAGCAGCCTGACAGGGCAGAGCAATCAGCCCCAGCATTTT. The encoded protein is CASSLTGQSNQPQHF. The full variable domain, in which reference TRBV5-5 and TRBJ1-5 provide the parts outside the CDR3, is DAGVTQSPTHLIKTRGQQVTLRCSPISGHKSVSWYQQVLGQGPQFIFQYYEKEERGRGNFPDRFSARQFPNYSSELNVNALLLGDSALYLCASSLTGQSNQPQHFGDGTRLSIL.

The chain recombines TRBV19 with TRBJ1-1; 9 nucleotides agree with TRBD1. Germline loops: CDR1 LNHDA, CDR2 SQIVND (reference sequence). V gave up 7 bases and J gave up 1 base; unmatched junction bases: 7. The CDR3 is 15 residues long. This chain's CDR3 is CASTRTGDQNTEAFF. The CDR3 coding sequence is TGTGCCAGTACCAGGACAGGGGATCAGAACACTGAAGCTTTCTTT.

The rearrangement links TRBV28 to TRBJ1-3, with D possibly being TRBD1 (5 bases). The length of the CDR3 is 13 residues. V was cut by 10 bases and J by 4 bases, with 14 bases left in between. CDR1 and CDR2 (germline): MDHEN, SYDVKM. The CDR3: CATAPGGGNTIYF. CDR3 in DNA: TGTGCCACCGCCCCGGGGGGAGGAAACACCATATATTTT.

This clone was recorded a few times. The J gene is TRBJ2-3, the V gene TRBV10-1; 7 nucleotides align to TRBD2. Losses at the gene ends were 2 bases for V and 5 bases for J; bases not matched to a gene: 7. The CDR3 spans 15 residues. Germline V gene lookup returns CDR1 WNHNN and CDR2 SYGVQD (reference sequence). This chain's CDR3 is CASSESRGGGDTQYF. The CDR3 DNA sequence: TGCGCCAGCAGTGAGAGTCGCGGGGGAGGAGATACGCAGTATTTT.

The CDR3 DNA reads TGTGCCAGCAGCCAACGACAGGGGCCTTACAATGAGCAGTTCTTC. It encodes CASSQRQGPYNEQFF. The rearrangement links TRBV14 to TRBJ2-1; 8 nucleotides line up with TRBD1. This CDR3 has 15 residues. The trim removed 2 bases at V and 4 bases at J, leaving 4 bases unmatched. Germline V gives CDR1 SGHDN, CDR2 FVKESK.

The chain employs TRBV6-5 and TRBJ1-1; unclear D gene. The CDR3 contains 15 residues. Germline V CDR1 and CDR2: MNHEY, SVGAGI. Trimming stripped 2 bases from V and 5 bases from J, with 15 bases between. The CDR3 DNA follows: TGTGCCAGCAGTTACCGTATTTATGGTAGAACTGAAGCTTTCTTT. Its translation is CASSYRIYGRTEAFF.

V gene TRBV7-2 combines with J gene TRBJ1-2, with 9 bases identical to TRBD1. V dropped 5 bases and J dropped 8; count of bases not matched to a gene: 15. CDR1 SGHTA and CDR2 FQGNSA come from the germline V gene. The length of the CDR3 is 16 residues. The CDR3 sequence: CASSLIRQGGGDGYTF. The CDR3 region has the DNA TGTGCCAGCAGCCTCATTAGACAGGGGGGAGGAGACGGCTACACCTTC.

The V gene is TRBV6-1, the J gene TRBJ2-2; D is ambiguous. CDR3 length: 13 residues. Germline V gives CDR1 MNHNS, CDR2 SASEGT. V lost 2 bases, J lost 3 bases, and 4 bases lay in between. The CDR3 DNA is TGTGCCAGCAGTGAAAAGCACACCGGGGAGCTGTTTTTT. As protein: CASSEKHTGELFF.